These 26 T cell receptor beta chains came from one sample sequenced in a study of long-term antiretroviral therapy in people with HIV. Runs used v3.0 of the immunoSEQ assay and were done at survey level. The table came from immunoSEQ multiplex PCR; TCRdb's copy has only in-frame clones and leaves some out. The data contain over 30,000 clones, 80% to 85% of them singletons. This specimen consisted of unsorted PBMCs, obtained 1 year after starting antiretroviral therapy. These TCRs come from a man between 18 and 29 years old with HIV.

CDR3 sequence: CASSHQGAHEQYF. For the CDR3, the DNA is TGCGCCAGCAGCCACCAGGGGGCCCACGAGCAGTACTTC. The J gene is TRBJ2-7, the V gene TRBV5-1; 8 positions match TRBD1. The CDR3 sequence is 13 residues long. CDR1 and CDR2 from the germline V gene are SGHRS and YFSETQ. V shed 4 bases and J 5 bases; nucleotides not matched to a gene: 5.

This chain joins TRBV5-4 and TRBJ2-7, with 9 nucleotides matching TRBD1. Trimming at V came to 3 bases and at J to 5 bases, leaving 12 bases not matched to a gene. CDR3 length: 16 amino acids. Germline assignment: CDR1 SGHNT and CDR2 YYREEE (reference sequence). The CDR3: CASSSVPRDREDEQYF. The CDR3 nucleotides are TGTGCCAGCAGCTCGGTCCCCCGGGACAGGGAAGACGAGCAGTACTTC.

This clone has only one observation. The J gene is TRBJ1-1, the V gene TRBV5-5, with D possibly matching TRBD1 (5 bases). The ends were cut back, 2 bases at V and 7 bases at J, with 9 bases in the middle. Germline V gives CDR1 SGHKS, CDR2 YYEKEE (reference sequence). The CDR3 runs to 12 residues. The CDR3 here is CASSFKGFEAFF. For the CDR3, the DNA is TGTGCCAGCAGCTTTAAGGGGTTTGAAGCTTTCTTT.

This chain uses TRBV5-1 with TRBJ2-7; perhaps TRBD1 as D (6 bases). CDR1 and CDR2 (germline): SGHRS, YFSETQ. This CDR3 has 14 amino acids. Trimming pared 3 bases from V and 3 bases from J, leaving 13 bases between. The CDR3 reads CASSSGDGVYEQYF. The CDR3 DNA reads as TGCGCCAGCAGCTCAGGGGACGGAGTCTACGAGCAGTACTTC.

This clone was recorded once. The chain links TRBV28 to TRBJ2-7; perhaps TRBD1 as D (6 bases). The CDR3 runs to 14 residues. Germline V gives CDR1 MDHEN, CDR2 SYDVKM. Trimming removed 3 bases from V and 5 bases from J, with 14 bases in between. The CDR3 DNA sequence: TGTGCCAGCAGTTTGGTCGCAGGGGCCCACGAGCAGTACTTC. It encodes CASSLVAGAHEQYF.

The V gene is TRBV18, the J gene TRBJ1-3; 7 nucleotides agree with TRBD1. This CDR3 contains 16 residues. V was pared by 2 bases and J by 4 bases, with 8 bases of the junction left unmatched. Germline CDR1 KGHSH, CDR2 LQKENI. Written as DNA, the CDR3 is TGTGCCAGCTCACCATTCGACCGGACAGGCGGAAACACCATATATTTT. Translation gives CASSPFDRTGGNTIYF.

This chain connects TRBV19 to TRBJ2-6; 9 bases are a match to TRBD1. After removal of 0 bases from V and 0 bases from J, the junction contained 3 bases not matched to a gene. Per the germline V gene, CDR1 is LNHDA and CDR2 is SQIVND (reference sequence). The CDR3 spans 18 residues. Here the CDR3 DNA reads TGTGCCAGTAGTATAGAAGACAGGGGGGCCTCTGGGGCCAACGTCCTGACTTTC. Its protein product is CASSIEDRGASGANVLTF.

This chain links TRBV19 with TRBJ1-2; the match to TRBD1 covers 8 bases. Germline CDR1 is LNHDA and CDR2 is SQIVND (reference sequence). The CDR3 has 17 amino acids. V lost 4 bases and J lost 4; bases outside the gene matches: 14. CDR3: CASSKGQGGSRTYGYTF. In DNA, the CDR3 is TGTGCCAGTAGTAAAGGACAGGGAGGTAGTAGGACCTATGGCTACACCTTC.

The J gene is TRBJ1-4, the V gene TRBV9; D may be TRBD1 (5 bases). The CDR3 consists of 15 residues. CDR1 and CDR2 (germline): SGDLS, YYNGEE. V lost 0 bases and J lost 6, with 12 bases in between. The CDR3 loop reads CASSVGGRGYEKLFF. CDR3 DNA: TGTGCCAGCAGCGTAGGGGGGAGAGGTTATGAAAAACTGTTTTTT.

The rearrangement uses TRBV7-9 and TRBJ1-1; 8 nucleotides line up with TRBD1. Trimming at V came to 5 bases and at J to 6 bases, leaving 11 bases not matched to a gene. Germline assignment: CDR1 SEHNR and CDR2 FQNEAQ (reference sequence). This CDR3 has 15 residues. CDR3 sequence (DNA): TGTGCCAGCAGCCCCAGGACAGGGAGAGGATCTGAAGCTTTCTTT. It translates to CASSPRTGRGSEAFF.

The chain uses TRBV7-9 and TRBJ1-1; D remains unclear. The CDR3 length is 12 residues. Germline CDR1 reads SEHNR; CDR2 reads FQNEAQ (reference sequence). V was cut by 0 bases and J by 8 bases, with 7 bases left in between. The CDR3 protein is CASSLAGREAFF. The CDR3 coding sequence is TGTGCCAGCAGCTTAGCGGGGAGGGAAGCTTTCTTT.

The rearrangement joins TRBV2 to TRBJ2-5; 9 positions match TRBD2. CDR3 length equals 15 residues. Germline CDR1 is SNHLY and CDR2 is FYNNEI. V dropped 4 bases and J dropped 5; count of bases not matched to a gene: 8. The CDR3 bases are TGTGCCAGCAGTGTGGTGGCTAGCGGGGAGGAGACCCAGTACTTC. Translation: CASSVVASGEETQYF.

The chain combines TRBV25-1 with TRBJ2-5, with D tentatively TRBD2 (6 bases). Germline V CDR1 and CDR2: MGHDK, SYGVNS. V lost 4 bases to trimming and J lost 4 bases, with 10 bases between them. CDR3 length: 13 residues. The CDR3 sequence: CASSVGGLETQYF. DNA for the CDR3: TGTGCCAGCAGTGTTGGAGGGTTAGAGACCCAGTACTTC.

A few counts support this clone. The rearrangement joins TRBV5-1 to TRBJ1-2; D is undetermined. In germline, CDR1 is SGHRS, CDR2 YFSETQ. There are 13 residues in the CDR3. The V end lost 1 base, the J end lost 8 bases, and 12 bases lay between the germline ends. The CDR3 bases are TGCGCCAGCAGCTTGTCTGAGACTGGCGGCTACACCTTC. This translates into CASSLSETGGYTF.

The J gene is TRBJ2-7, the V gene TRBV6-5; no clear D. V was trimmed by 0 bases and J by 1 base, leaving 4 bases between them. Germline V gene sequence: CDR1 MNHEY, CDR2 SVGAGI. This CDR3 has 13 amino acids. CDR3 sequence: CASSYSGSYEQYF. CDR3 in DNA: TGTGCCAGCAGTTACTCGGGTTCCTACGAGCAGTACTTC.

This rearrangement joins TRBV7-2 to TRBJ1-2; 9 bases match TRBD1. The CDR3 extends over 14 amino acids. CDR1 and CDR2 from the germline V gene are SGHTA and FQGNSA. The V gene end was trimmed by 6 bases and the J gene end by 4 bases; junction bases not matched to a gene: 6. CDR3 in amino acids: CASRGDRVTYGYTF. The CDR3 bases are TGTGCCAGCAGAGGGGACAGGGTCACCTATGGCTACACCTTC.

The chain recombines TRBV14 with TRBJ1-2, with D perhaps matching TRBD1 (6 bases). Trimming took 2 bases from V and 5 from J, leaving 15 bases between them. This CDR3 has 15 amino acids. Germline assignment: CDR1 SGHDN and CDR2 FVKESK. CDR3 DNA sequence: TGTGCCAGCAGCCAACCGGAACAGGGCGCTTATGGCTACACCTTC. Its translation is CASSQPEQGAYGYTF. The variable domain in full, completed from reference TRBV14 and TRBJ1-2, reads EAGVTQFPSHSVIEKGQTVTLRCDPISGHDNLYWYRRVMGKEIKFLLHFVKESKQDESGMPNNRFLAERTGGTYSTLKVQPAELEDSGVYFCASSQPEQGAYGYTFGSGTRLTVV.

J is TRBJ1-2 and V is TRBV7-9; TRBD1 agrees at 10 bases. The length of the CDR3 is 15 residues. V shed 5 bases and J 1 base; nucleotides not matched to a gene: 4. CDR1 is SEHNR, CDR2 FQNEAQ, per germline (reference sequence). The CDR3 nucleotides are TGTGCCAGCAGCCGGGGACAGGGGAATAACTATGGCTACACCTTC. Protein: CASSRGQGNNYGYTF.

The CDR3 protein is CASSLAIGPAGRAEQYF. DNA of the CDR3: TGTGCCAGCAGCTTAGCGATAGGGCCAGCTGGCCGAGCCGAGCAGTACTTC. The chain is built from TRBV7-9 and TRBJ2-7; no reliable D call. CDR1 and CDR2 (germline): SEHNR, FQNEAQ (reference sequence). V was pared by 0 bases and J by 6 bases, with 21 bases between. CDR3 size: 17 residues.

The chain uses TRBV18 and TRBJ1-5; D not certain. The length of the CDR3 is 15 residues. Germline-derived CDR1 and CDR2 are KGHSH and LQKENI. V was shortened by 2 bases and J by 3 bases, with 11 bases between the two germline ends. The CDR3 loop is CASSPSRLLNQPQHF. The CDR3 DNA sequence: TGTGCCAGCTCACCATCACGCCTTCTCAATCAGCCCCAGCATTTT.

This chain uses TRBV28 with TRBJ2-3, with TRBD2 matching 9 bases. CDR1 and CDR2 (germline): MDHEN, SYDVKM. The CDR3 has 17 residues. V trimming: 5 bases; J trimming: 3 bases; junction bases outside the gene matches: 12. The CDR3 loop is CASSPRVAGAGTDTQYF. CDR3 sequence (DNA): TGTGCCAGCAGTCCTAGGGTAGCGGGAGCAGGAACAGATACGCAGTATTTT.

This clone was picked up a small number of times. The chain couples TRBV2 to TRBJ2-1; 7 bases align to TRBD2. Looked up from germline, CDR1 is SNHLY and CDR2 is FYNNEI. Germline trimming cut 3 bases from V and 5 bases from J; bases unmatched to any gene: 10. CDR3 size: 16 residues. CDR3 sequence reads: CASSDGRERLNNEQFF. The CDR3 DNA follows: TGTGCCAGCAGTGACGGGCGGGAGAGGTTGAACAATGAGCAGTTCTTC.

The chain is built from TRBV27 and TRBJ2-7, with D perhaps TRBD2 (6 bases). The germline gives CDR1 MNHEY, CDR2 SMNVEV (reference sequence). The CDR3 totals 14 residues. Between the trimmed V and J ends, which lost 6 bases and 2 bases, there was a span of 14 bases. As DNA, the CDR3 is TGTGCCAGCAGCCAAGCGGGCTCCGCCTACGAGCAGTACTTC. Translating gives CASSQAGSAYEQYF.

The chain employs TRBV18 and TRBJ1-1; D gene uncertain. The V end was cut by 1 base, the J end by 0 bases, with 9 bases between. Germline V gene sequence: CDR1 KGHSH, CDR2 LQKENI. The CDR3 runs to 15 residues. CDR3 sequence (DNA): TGTGCCAGCTCACCACAGAACGGCTTGAACACTGAAGCTTTCTTT. It encodes CASSPQNGLNTEAFF.

The rearrangement links TRBV6-5 to TRBJ1-1; a weak D match, TRBD1 (5 bases). Germline lookup yields CDR1 MNHEY and CDR2 SVGAGI. Between the trimmed V and J ends, which lost 6 bases and 9 bases, there was a span of 20 bases. The length of the CDR3 is 14 residues. CDR3 amino acids: CASRPGPSSTKAFF. As DNA, the CDR3 is TGTGCCAGCAGGCCGGGACCCTCTTCTACCAAAGCTTTCTTT.

The chain joins TRBV25-1 to TRBJ2-2; D is uncertain. Trimming cost V 6 bases and J 4 bases, with 3 bases left between them. This CDR3 contains 11 residues. Per the germline V gene, CDR1 is MGHDK and CDR2 is SYGVNS. This chain's CDR3 is CASRGTGELFF. The CDR3 DNA follows: TGTGCCAGCAGGGGCACCGGGGAGCTGTTTTTT.